Following are 14 T cell receptor beta chains from one sample sequenced in a study of T cell responses to AZD1222 COVID-19 vaccine. Using immunoSEQ multiplex PCR, the repertoire was profiled, and TCRdb retains in-frame clones only, with some absent. The repertoire has fewer than 150,000 clones, roughly 89% of them found once; the top ten carry 1.9%. The starting material was peripheral blood, obtained on day 0 of AZD1222 vaccination. Receptors originate from an adult in good health.

This clone appeared a single time. The rearrangement joins TRBV4-3 to TRBJ1-2, with 7 nucleotides matching TRBD1. The CDR3 runs to 13 residues. The ends lost 4 bases at V and 9 bases at J; junction bases unmatched: 8. Germline V gene data show CDR1 as LGHNA and CDR2 as YSLEER. In DNA, the CDR3 is TGCGCCAGCAGCCTTGACAGGGTTGCAAGCTACACCTTC. This codes for CASSLDRVASYTF.

The genes are TRBV6-5 and TRBJ1-1, with no clear D. Trimming stripped 2 bases from V and 4 bases from J, with 8 bases between. The CDR3 runs to 13 residues. Germline V gene lookup returns CDR1 MNHEY and CDR2 SVGAGI. CDR3 region: CASSYARATEAFF. In nucleotides, the CDR3 is TGTGCCAGCAGTTACGCGCGGGCCACTGAAGCTTTCTTT.

The V call is TRBV18, the J call TRBJ2-3; 10 bases agree with TRBD2. Germline assignment: CDR1 KGHSH and CDR2 LQKENI. The CDR3 is 15 residues long. J gave up 0 bases and V 6 bases, and 3 bases lay outside the gene matches. CDR3: CASSPTSGSTDTQYF. The CDR3 DNA sequence: TGTGCCAGCTCTCCGACTAGCGGGAGCACAGATACGCAGTATTTT.

The rearrangement joins TRBV29-1 to TRBJ1-4; 7 bases fit TRBD1. Germline trimming cut 4 bases from V and 4 bases from J; bases unmatched to any gene: 6. The CDR3 consists of 14 residues. The germline CDR1 and CDR2 sequences are SQVTM and ANQGSEA. The CDR3 DNA reads as TGCAGCGTTGGCAGGGGGAGAGGTAATGAAAAACTGTTTTTT. It encodes CSVGRGRGNEKLFF.

The chain couples TRBV5-1 to TRBJ2-1, with 9 bases aligning to TRBD1. Germline V lookup: CDR1 SGHRS, CDR2 YFSETQ. With 0 bases clipped from V and 10 bases from J, the junction kept 11 bases outside the gene matches. The CDR3 covers 16 residues. CDR3 nucleotide sequence: TGCGCCAGCAGCTTGGTCGTTACAGGGGGCTCCAGGGAGCAGTTCTTC. It codes for CASSLVVTGGSREQFF.

This chain uses TRBV6-5 with TRBJ2-3; possibly TRBD1 for D (7 bases). Germline CDR1 is MNHEY and CDR2 is SVGAGI. Between the trimmed V and J ends, which lost 4 bases and 10 bases, there was a span of 12 bases. The CDR3 has 12 amino acids. The CDR3 protein is CASSFDREAQYF. The DNA for the CDR3 is TGTGCCAGCAGTTTCGACAGGGAGGCGCAGTATTTT.

The V call is TRBV24-1, the J call TRBJ1-2, with TRBD1 as a possible D gene (5 bases). V dropped 2 bases and J dropped 6 bases, with 9 bases sitting between them. The CDR3 length is 13 residues. Germline V gene lookup returns CDR1 KGHDR and CDR2 SFDVKD. DNA of the CDR3: TGTGCCACCAGTGATTGGGCAGGGAATGGCTACACCTTC. This translates into CATSDWAGNGYTF.

The chain has TRBV10-1 and TRBJ1-2, with TRBD1 as a possible D gene (5 bases). CDR1 and CDR2 (germline): WNHNN, SYGVQD (reference sequence). There are 16 residues in the CDR3. The V end lost 4 bases, the J end lost 4 bases, and 19 bases lay between the germline ends. The CDR3 coding sequence is TGCGCCAGCAGTGGGCAGGGTGTGGACGGCCGCTATGGCTACACCTTC. Translating it yields CASSGQGVDGRYGYTF.

This chain links TRBV5-1 with TRBJ2-1; the match to TRBD2 covers 8 bases. Germline V lookup: CDR1 SGHRS, CDR2 YFSETQ. The length of the CDR3 is 15 residues. V lost 6 bases and J lost 6; bases outside the gene matches: 11. Written as DNA, the CDR3 is TGCGCCAGCATTAAAGCGGGAGTTAAGGGCAATGAGCAGTTCTTC. Amino acid sequence: CASIKAGVKGNEQFF.

V and J are TRBV19 and TRBJ2-3; D is unresolved. V gave up 3 bases and J gave up 4 bases, with 11 bases separating them. There are 14 residues in the CDR3. The germline gives CDR1 LNHDA, CDR2 SQIVND (reference sequence). The CDR3 region has the DNA TGTGCCAGTAGTATTAGGCCAGACGCAGATACGCAGTATTTT. This translates into CASSIRPDADTQYF.

A few counts support this clone. Different DNA sequences within this sample yield the same CDR3. The chain couples TRBV5-1 to TRBJ1-4; D ambiguous. The V end lost 0 bases, the J end lost 7 bases, and 4 bases lay between the germline ends. The CDR3 spans 12 residues. CDR1 and CDR2 (germline): SGHRS, YFSETQ. This CDR3 reads CASSLVGEKLFF. Here the CDR3 DNA reads TGCGCCAGCAGCTTGGTGGGTGAAAAACTGTTTTTT.

This clone was picked up one time. The J gene is TRBJ2-3, the V gene TRBV7-6, with 9 nucleotides matching TRBD2. With V trimmed by 7 bases and J by 0 bases, 5 bases remained unmatched. This CDR3 has 15 residues. Germline assignment: CDR1 SGHVS and CDR2 FNYEAQ. CDR3 bases: TGTGCCAGCATAGGAACTAGCGGGAGCACAGATACGCAGTATTTT. It yields the protein CASIGTSGSTDTQYF.

The gene calls are TRBV13 and TRBJ2-3, with D unresolved. Trimming shortened V by 5 bases and J by 0 bases, and 12 bases separated the two germline ends. The germline V gene has CDR1 PRHDT and CDR2 FYEKMQ (reference sequence). The CDR3 is made up of 15 amino acids. The CDR3 spells CASSIGSRSTDTQYF. In nucleotides, the CDR3 is TGTGCCAGCAGCATCGGGTCCCGAAGCACAGATACGCAGTATTTT.

This sequence joins TRBV29-1 and TRBJ1-2, with 11 bases fitting TRBD1. The junction had 10 bases not matched to a gene; V was cut back by 7 bases and J by 6 bases. This CDR3 is 14 amino acids long. Looked up from germline, CDR1 is SQVTM and CDR2 is ANQGSEA. The CDR3 region is CSAMSDRGLDGYTF. In DNA, the CDR3 is TGCAGCGCCATGTCGGACAGGGGGCTAGATGGCTACACCTTC.